This TCR beta chain is from a study of blood T cells in healthy people across ages. This clonotype occurred many times. Alongside a J-beta primer mix, a sample-barcoded 5' primer served in a second PCR lasting roughly 6 to 11 cycles. TCRdb independently ran MiXCR on the 5' RACE reads; one entry per CDR3 protein. The sample carries about 670,000 distinct CDR3 sequences, around 50% recorded once. Trimming shortened V by 1 base and J by 2 bases, and 6 bases separated the two germline ends. Per germline, CDR1 MNHNS and CDR2 SASEGT. This CDR3 has 13 residues. This TCR was recovered from a woman older than 75 in good health. The rearrangement joins TRBV6-1 to TRBJ2-7; no reliable D call. The sample consisted of blood. The CDR3 sequence: CASSEGWAYEQYF. Here the CDR3 DNA reads TGTGCCAGCAGTGAAGGTTGGGCCTACGAGCAGTACTTC.